The clone carrying this TCR beta chain was seen at least ten times. This specimen belongs to a study of glioma-infiltrating T cells. The iRepertoire nested amplicon-rescue multiplex PCR amplified TCR alpha and beta CDR3s from RNA. Each CDR3 protein gets one entry after TCRdb re-called the multiplex PCR reads with MiXCR. The table has approximately 100,000 distinct CDR3 sequences, around 29% seen once. CDR3 length: 14 residues. Trimming cost V 2 bases and J 5 bases; bases outside gene matches: 5. Germline loops: CDR1 LNHDA, CDR2 SQIVND (reference sequence). The V gene is TRBV19, the J gene TRBJ1-1, with 7 bases that match TRBD1. This TCR came from a human donor with low-grade glioma or glioblastoma, undergoing nonglioma brain surgery, or in good health (not recorded which). Specimen: glioma tissue, nonneoplastic brain tissue, or PBMCs (not recorded which). DNA for the CDR3: TGTGCCAGTAGTATACGAACAGGGGTAACTGAAGCTTTCTTT. Residues: CASSIRTGVTEAFF.